This T cell receptor beta chain was recorded in a study of beta chain features in type 1 diabetes. Study-level findings and limits: Patients with Type 1 diabetes showed moderately but significantly shorter TCRB CDR3s in all four CD4+ subsets.

The investigators reverse transcribed all of the isolated RNA, so they sequenced expressed TCRB transcripts. Sequencing used immunoSEQ multiplex PCR; TCRdb keeps in-frame clones, though not all of them. The sample gives hundreds of thousands of clones, over 12% of which show up once; less than 0.02% is in the top ten. This clone appeared a few times. What it recognizes is unknown. With 4 bases clipped from V and 4 bases from J, the junction kept 9 bases outside the gene matches. The CDR3 runs 16 residues. Germline-derived CDR1 and CDR2 are SGHNT and YYREEE (reference sequence). This chain joins TRBV5-4 and TRBJ2-1; TRBD1 agrees at 9 bases. The sequenced sample consisted of naive CD4+ T cells from blood. The TCR sequence derives from a man aged 18 to 29 with type 1 diabetes. For the CDR3, the DNA is TGTGCCAGCAGCGGATCCGGGACAGGGACGTACAATGAGCAGTTCTTC. Translated, it gives CASSGSGTGTYNEQFF.